This T cell receptor (beta chain) was recorded in a study of T cell repertoires in ileal Crohn's disease. Overall study context: Patients had a median approximately 7.2-year disease duration, and roughly 38% were active smokers. All patients had surgery for stricturing (61%) or penetrating (around 40%) disease.

There are 14 residues in the CDR3. V trimming: 0 bases; J trimming: 4 bases; junction bases outside the gene matches: 2. CDR1 and CDR2 from the germline V gene are SGHRS and YFSETQ. Each sample's TCRB immunosequencing used around 470 nanograms of biopsy DNA. Profiled with immunoSEQ multiplex PCR; TCRdb holds only in-frame clones, not every one. The profile shows approximately 2,300 clones, approximately 80% of them singletons. The sequenced sample consisted of ileal tissue. The source is an adult with Crohn's disease. The V call is TRBV5-1, the J call TRBJ2-3; 7 nucleotides align to TRBD2. CDR3 sequence reads: CASSLGLAADTQYF. DNA of the CDR3: TGCGCCAGCAGCTTGGGACTAGCAGCAGATACGCAGTATTTT.